This T cell receptor beta chain comes out of a study of T cells in Graves' hyperthyroidism and ophthalmopathy. The study, taken as a whole, reports: Most expanded thyroid clonotypes above 0.001 also appeared in blood. Ophthalmopathy prediction by the model preceded onset by a median roughly 6 months.

J gave up 7 bases and V 5 bases, and 7 bases lay outside the gene matches. CDR3 size: 14 residues. This clonotype was detected only a few times. Antigen unknown. The source material, RNA transcripts, was used to amplify TCR beta CDR3 regions. HTBI primers were employed in a first-round RT-PCR of the TCR CDR3. TCRdb called the multiplex PCR reads again in MiXCR, with one record for every CDR3 protein. The top ten clones hold 8.4% of a sample with some 770,000 distinct CDR3 sequences, about 15% of them seen once. The V and J genes are TRBV12-3 or TRBV12-4 and TRBJ2-1, with 8 bases identical to TRBD1. The clonotype comes from a young man with Graves' hyperthyroidism. Sample: blood. Here the CDR3 reads CASSRWTGINEQFF. The DNA of the CDR3 is TGTGCCAGCAGTCGATGGACAGGGATAAATGAGCAGTTCTTC.